The TCR beta chain under discussion was sequenced for a study of control samples from healthy donors and cancer patients. CDR1 and CDR2 (germline): LGHNT, FRNRAP. V was shortened by 3 bases and J by 2 bases, with 12 bases between the two germline ends. The CDR3 spans 15 residues. TCRdb keeps only in-frame clones here, not all; method: immunoSEQ multiplex PCR. This sample carries some 120,000 clones, more than 70% of them seen once, and the ten largest clones take under 40%. J is TRBJ2-3 and V is TRBV12-5; possibly TRBD1 or TRBD2 for D (5 bases each). The specimen was blood. This clonotype originated in a man over 45 in good health. DNA for the CDR3: TGTGCTAGTGGTTTCGGCAGGGAGACCACAGATACGCAGTATTTT. Its translation is CASGFGRETTDTQYF.